This section outlines one T cell receptor (beta chain) sequence together with its context. This table comes from immunoSEQ multiplex PCR, and its TCRdb copy is limited to in-frame clones, with some not included. The data contain tens of thousands of clones, approximately 86% of them singletons. Per the germline V gene, CDR1 is SGHVS and CDR2 is FNYEAQ. The CDR3 sequence is 16 residues long. The trim removed 2 bases at V and 6 bases at J, leaving 12 bases unmatched. The data were taken from a study of technical replicates of blood from a handful of donors. This chain uses TRBV7-6 with TRBJ2-5; 7 nucleotides match TRBD1. The source material was PBMCs. This TCR was recovered from a human donor in good health. Some clones in this sample may be carry-over from other donors' samples. CDR3 bases: TGTGCCAGCAGCTTAATGATGAAGGGGGCGATCCAGACCCAGTACTTC. It yields the protein CASSLMMKGAIQTQYF.